This is a list of T cell receptor beta chains from one sample in a study of CD8 T cells in ankylosing spondylitis. TCRdb re-called the 5' RACE reads with MiXCR, one entry per CDR3 protein. The sample yields 100,000 to 150,000 distinct CDR3 sequences, more than 6.5% seen once. The sequencing input was blood, either unsorted or a sorted T cell fraction (not recorded which). Receptors were obtained from a male donor with ankylosing spondylitis or in good health (not recorded which). Each CDR3 is given with its conserved first and last residue. Each record gives: J gene, V gene, D gene, clone size, CDR3 DNA, CDR3 protein. The D gene is left open where the match is weak. The size field reads once, few, many, or a class for an expanded clone.

j_gene: TRBJ1-6; v_gene: TRBV7-2; d_gene: TRBD1; abundance: many; CDR3nt: TGTGCCAGCAGCTCGTCGGGACAGAACTATTCACCCCTCCACTTT; CDR3aa: CASSSSGQNYSPLHF
j_gene: TRBJ2-2; v_gene: TRBV18; d_gene: NA; abundance: many; CDR3nt: TGTGCCAGCTCACCACCATCGGTCACCGGGGAGCTGTTTTTT; CDR3aa: CASSPPSVTGELFF
j_gene: TRBJ2-5; v_gene: TRBV5-1; d_gene: NA; abundance: many; CDR3nt: TGCGCCAGCAGCCCCTCCCCTCAGGAGACCCAGTACTTC; CDR3aa: CASSPSPQETQYF
j_gene: TRBJ1-3; v_gene: TRBV15; d_gene: TRBD1; abundance: many; CDR3nt: TGTGCCACCCAGGGACAGGGGGCATGGGACACCATATATTTT; CDR3aa: CATQGQGAWDTIYF
j_gene: TRBJ2-7; v_gene: TRBV28; d_gene: NA; abundance: many; CDR3nt: TGTGCCAGCTTAGCCCAATACTCCTACGAGCAGTACTTC; CDR3aa: CASLAQYSYEQYF
j_gene: TRBJ2-5; v_gene: TRBV20-1; d_gene: TRBD2; abundance: many; CDR3nt: TGCAGTGCTAGAGGAGGGACTAGCTGGGAAGAGACCCAGTACTTC; CDR3aa: CSARGGTSWEETQYF
j_gene: TRBJ2-7; v_gene: TRBV4-2; d_gene: TRBD2; abundance: few; CDR3nt: TGTGCCAGCAGCCCCCGACTAGCGGGAGGGTCCTACGAGCAGTACTTC; CDR3aa: CASSPRLAGGSYEQYF
j_gene: TRBJ2-7; v_gene: TRBV27; d_gene: TRBD2; abundance: many; CDR3nt: TGTGCCAGCAGTTCTAGCGGGAGTCCCGACGAGCAGTACTTC; CDR3aa: CASSSSGSPDEQYF
j_gene: TRBJ1-3; v_gene: TRBV5-1; d_gene: NA; abundance: few; CDR3nt: TGCGCCAGCAGCTTGGGTACCTCTGGAAACACCATATATTTT; CDR3aa: CASSLGTSGNTIYF
j_gene: TRBJ2-6; v_gene: TRBV3-1; d_gene: NA; abundance: few; CDR3nt: TGTGCCACCAGCCAACCTCAGACAGGATCCCATTCTGGGGCCAACGTCCTGACTTTC; CDR3aa: CATSQPQTGSHSGANVLTF
j_gene: TRBJ2-1; v_gene: TRBV12-3/TRBV12-4; d_gene: TRBD2; abundance: many; CDR3nt: TGTGCCAGCTTTCAGGGAGGGTCCTACAATGAGCAGTTCTTC; CDR3aa: CASFQGGSYNEQFF
j_gene: TRBJ2-7; v_gene: TRBV2; d_gene: NA; abundance: many; CDR3nt: TGTGCCAGCAGTCTAGGCCCTTCTCGAAGGGGGGGGCCTTCCTACGAGCAGTACTTC; CDR3aa: CASSLGPSRRGGPSYEQYF
j_gene: TRBJ2-1; v_gene: TRBV29-1; d_gene: NA; abundance: many; CDR3nt: TGCAGCGTTGAAGACGCGACTAACCATGAGCAGTTCTTC; CDR3aa: CSVEDATNHEQFF
j_gene: TRBJ2-7; v_gene: TRBV3-1; d_gene: NA; abundance: many; CDR3nt: TGTGCCAGCAGCCAAGCACGCGACGAGCAGTACTTC; CDR3aa: CASSQARDEQYF
j_gene: TRBJ2-5; v_gene: TRBV7-2; d_gene: NA; abundance: many; CDR3nt: TGTGCCAGCAGTTCGGGAGAGACCCAGTACTTC; CDR3aa: CASSSGETQYF
j_gene: TRBJ1-2; v_gene: TRBV28; d_gene: TRBD1; abundance: many; CDR3nt: TGTGCCAGCAGTTTAGGGCAAAGGGGGCACCTCTATGGCTACACCTTC; CDR3aa: CASSLGQRGHLYGYTF
j_gene: TRBJ2-4; v_gene: TRBV5-5; d_gene: NA; abundance: few; CDR3nt: TGTGCCAGCAGCTGGGGACTAGCCAAAAACATTCAGTACTTC; CDR3aa: CASSWGLAKNIQYF
j_gene: TRBJ2-1; v_gene: TRBV7-2; d_gene: TRBD2; abundance: many; CDR3nt: TGTGCCAGCAGCCTTCTAGCGGGGGTGTTAAATGAGCAGTTCTTC; CDR3aa: CASSLLAGVLNEQFF
j_gene: TRBJ1-1; v_gene: TRBV12-3/TRBV12-4; d_gene: TRBD1; abundance: few; CDR3nt: TGTGCCAGCAGTTTAGCGGACAGGGGGAACACTGAAGCTTTCTTT; CDR3aa: CASSLADRGNTEAFF
j_gene: TRBJ2-3; v_gene: TRBV5-5; d_gene: NA; abundance: many; CDR3nt: TGTGCCAGCAGCTTAGAAAGGGGACCTCAGGGTACGCAGTATTTT; CDR3aa: CASSLERGPQGTQYF
j_gene: TRBJ1-2; v_gene: TRBV7-8; d_gene: TRBD1; abundance: many; CDR3nt: TGTGCCAGCAGCTCCGGACAGGACTATGGCTACACCTTC; CDR3aa: CASSSGQDYGYTF
j_gene: TRBJ1-4; v_gene: TRBV7-9; d_gene: NA; abundance: many; CDR3nt: TGTGCCAGCAGCCAGGACTCTGCAACTAATGAAAAACTGTTTTTT; CDR3aa: CASSQDSATNEKLFF
j_gene: TRBJ2-5; v_gene: TRBV7-2; d_gene: NA; abundance: many; CDR3nt: TGTGCCAGCAGCTTAGGACTGGACAGCCACCAAGAGACCCAGTACTTC; CDR3aa: CASSLGLDSHQETQYF
j_gene: TRBJ2-5; v_gene: TRBV5-1; d_gene: NA; abundance: many; CDR3nt: TGCGCCAGCAACGGGGGGCTCCGAGAGACCCAGTACTTC; CDR3aa: CASNGGLRETQYF
j_gene: TRBJ2-3; v_gene: TRBV7-9; d_gene: TRBD2; abundance: many; CDR3nt: TGTGCCAGCAGTATCTCTCTAGCGGGAGGGAGGGCAGATACGCAGTATTTT; CDR3aa: CASSISLAGGRADTQYF
j_gene: TRBJ1-5; v_gene: TRBV28; d_gene: NA; abundance: many; CDR3nt: TGTGCCAGCAGTTTAAGGCCCCGCAATCAGCCCCAGCATTTT; CDR3aa: CASSLRPRNQPQHF
j_gene: TRBJ1-2; v_gene: TRBV29-1; d_gene: NA; abundance: few; CDR3nt: TGCAGCGTTGATGGCGCGGGTGGCAACTATGGCTACACCTTC; CDR3aa: CSVDGAGGNYGYTF
j_gene: TRBJ1-3; v_gene: TRBV29-1; d_gene: NA; abundance: many; CDR3nt: TGCAGCGTTGAATTAAGATACTCTGGAAACACCATATATTTT; CDR3aa: CSVELRYSGNTIYF
j_gene: TRBJ1-5; v_gene: TRBV28; d_gene: NA; abundance: many; CDR3nt: TGTGCCAGCAGTGGGGGGACTACCAATCAGCCCCAGCATTTT; CDR3aa: CASSGGTTNQPQHF
j_gene: TRBJ1-1; v_gene: TRBV5-5; d_gene: TRBD1; abundance: many; CDR3nt: TGTGCCAGCAGGGTCCAGGGGGACACTGAAGCTTTCTTT; CDR3aa: CASRVQGDTEAFF
j_gene: TRBJ2-2; v_gene: TRBV5-1; d_gene: NA; abundance: many; CDR3nt: TGCGCCAGCAGCTTCAGGGGTAAGGACACCGGGGAGCTGTTTTTT; CDR3aa: CASSFRGKDTGELFF
j_gene: TRBJ2-2; v_gene: TRBV20-1; d_gene: NA; abundance: many; CDR3nt: TGCAGTGGCATAAGGGCGAACACCGGGGAGCTGTTTTTT; CDR3aa: CSGIRANTGELFF
j_gene: TRBJ2-2; v_gene: TRBV20-1; d_gene: TRBD1; abundance: many; CDR3nt: TGCAGTGCTGAGGGACAGTTGAACACCGGGGAGCTGTTTTTT; CDR3aa: CSAEGQLNTGELFF
j_gene: TRBJ2-1; v_gene: TRBV7-2; d_gene: TRBD2; abundance: many; CDR3nt: TGTGCCAGCAGCTCGTCTACTAGCGGGAGGGCTCAGTTCTTC; CDR3aa: CASSSSTSGRAQFF
j_gene: TRBJ2-1; v_gene: TRBV10-3; d_gene: NA; abundance: many; CDR3nt: TGTGCCATCACCGAAGGAGGGAGGCATGAGCAGTTCTTC; CDR3aa: CAITEGGRHEQFF
j_gene: TRBJ1-5; v_gene: TRBV5-6; d_gene: NA; abundance: many; CDR3nt: TGTGCCAGCAGCTTGTGGCGTTTGGCAGGGTTGAGCAATCAGCCCCAGCATTTT; CDR3aa: CASSLWRLAGLSNQPQHF